These 13 T cell receptor beta chains were all obtained from the same sample, sequenced in a study of cytomegalovirus exposure and HLA in healthy donors. Primers for the PCR totalled 60 Vbeta and 13 Jbeta. This table comes from immunoSEQ multiplex PCR, and its TCRdb copy is limited to in-frame clones, with some not included. The sample includes around 190,000 clones, approximately 80% of them seen just once. Sequencing was carried out using PBMCs. The source is a female donor in good health and CMV-seronegative.

The chain links TRBV2 to TRBJ1-2; TRBD1 matches 9 bases. This CDR3 contains 14 residues. Germline V lookup: CDR1 SNHLY, CDR2 FYNNEI. J lost 8 bases, V lost 6 bases, and 10 bases had no gene match. The CDR3 DNA follows: TGTGCCAGCAGGCAGACAGGGGGGCGCGCCGGCTACACCTTC. It is translated as CASRQTGGRAGYTF.

V usage is TRBV6-6 and J usage is TRBJ1-2; a possible D gene is TRBD1 (5 bases). The length of the CDR3 is 16 residues. Germline CDR1 MNHNY, CDR2 SVGAGI (reference sequence). V lost 0 bases to trimming and J lost 6 bases, with 17 bases between them. The CDR3 sequence is CASSYSNSLRQNGYTF. Written as DNA, the CDR3 is TGTGCCAGCAGTTACTCGAATTCTCTACGACAGAATGGCTACACCTTC.

This clone was seen a handful of times. This rearrangement joins TRBV6-4 to TRBJ2-1; TRBD1 is a possible D gene (6 bases). Germline loops: CDR1 MRHNA, CDR2 SNTAGT. V dropped 1 base and J dropped 12 bases, with 13 bases sitting between them. The CDR3 is made up of 13 amino acids. CDR3 protein: CASSDYLGGSQFF. CDR3 nucleotides: TGTGCCAGCAGTGACTATCTAGGGGGATCGCAGTTCTTC.

J is TRBJ1-5 and V is TRBV19, with 10 nucleotides matching TRBD1. Germline V gene sequence: CDR1 LNHDA, CDR2 SQIVND (reference sequence). This CDR3 is 15 amino acids long. The J segment lost 1 base and the V segment lost 9 bases, leaving 6 bases of the junction unmatched. This CDR3 reads CASRTGGMSNQPQHF. CDR3 bases: TGTGCCAGCAGGACAGGGGGGATGAGCAATCAGCCCCAGCATTTT.

The V and J genes are TRBV28 and TRBJ1-4; a possible D gene is TRBD1 (6 bases). V lost 1 base and J lost 7, with 19 bases in between. The CDR3 sequence is 17 residues long. Germline-derived CDR1 and CDR2 are MDHEN and SYDVKM. The CDR3 sequence: CASSLYGSGGRREKLFF. The CDR3 DNA follows: TGTGCCAGCAGTTTATACGGATCGGGGGGGCGGCGTGAAAAACTGTTTTTT.

The rearrangement uses TRBV28 and TRBJ2-1; 10 bases align to TRBD2. The CDR3 spans 12 residues. V was clipped by 5 bases and J by 15 bases; unmatched bases: 7. CDR1 and CDR2 (germline): MDHEN, SYDVKM. CDR3 DNA: TGTGCCAGCAGTCCGTCCCTAGCGGGAGTGTTCTTC. It translates to CASSPSLAGVFF. The variable domain in full, completed from reference TRBV28 and TRBJ2-1, reads DVKVTQSSRYLVKRTGEKVFLECVQDMDHENMFWYRQDPGLGLRLIYFSYDVKMKEKGDIPEGYSVSREKKERFSLILESASTNQTSMYLCASSPSLAGVFFGPGTRLTVL.

This chain uses TRBV19 with TRBJ2-7; D may be TRBD1 (7 bases). The CDR3 runs to 13 residues. V was cut by 8 bases and J by 3 bases, with 14 bases left in between. Germline CDR1 is LNHDA and CDR2 is SQIVND (reference sequence). CDR3 sequence reads: CASGRQGGYEQYF. CDR3 in DNA: TGTGCCAGTGGCCGACAGGGAGGCTACGAGCAGTACTTC.

The chain uses TRBV5-1 and TRBJ2-7, with 9 bases identical to TRBD1. Losses at the gene ends were 2 bases for V and 3 bases for J; bases not matched to a gene: 3. Germline V CDR1 and CDR2: SGHRS, YFSETQ. There are 14 residues in the CDR3. The CDR3 protein is CASSLRTGVYEQYF. CDR3 sequence (DNA): TGCGCCAGCAGCTTAAGGACAGGGGTCTACGAGCAGTACTTC.

This chain's CDR3 is CASSREADYNEQFF. CDR3 DNA sequence: TGTGCCAGCAGCCGGGAGGCTGACTACAATGAGCAGTTCTTC. The V and J genes are TRBV4-2 and TRBJ2-1, with D tentatively TRBD2 (6 bases). Trimming left V 4 bases short and J 3 bases short, with 10 bases between. The CDR3 spans 14 residues. Germline loops: CDR1 LGHNA, CDR2 YNFKEQ.

The chain combines TRBV28 with TRBJ1-1; D remains ambiguous. Per germline, CDR1 MDHEN and CDR2 SYDVKM. This CDR3 is 14 amino acids long. V lost 10 bases and J 0 bases, leaving 15 bases between the germline ends. CDR3 in DNA: TGTGCCACCATCGGGTGGGTCATGAACACTGAAGCTTTCTTT. Its protein product is CATIGWVMNTEAFF. Complete variable domain (other parts from reference TRBV28 and TRBJ1-1): DVKVTQSSRYLVKRTGEKVFLECVQDMDHENMFWYRQDPGLGLRLIYFSYDVKMKEKGDIPEGYSVSREKKERFSLILESASTNQTSMYLCATIGWVMNTEAFFGQGTRLTVV.

The table lists this clone with a few counts. The J gene is TRBJ1-4, the V gene TRBV28, with D maybe TRBD1 (6 bases). Trimming stripped 6 bases from V and 8 bases from J, with 16 bases between. Germline CDR1 is MDHEN and CDR2 is SYDVKM. The CDR3 consists of 14 residues. The chain's CDR3 is CASRIHRDEEKLFF. Written as DNA, the CDR3 is TGTGCCAGCAGAATTCACAGGGACGAGGAAAAACTGTTTTTT.

This sequence joins TRBV18 and TRBJ2-7; 9 bases fit TRBD2. There are 15 residues in the CDR3. V lost 5 bases to trimming and J lost 6 bases; unmatched junction nucleotides: 11. Germline loops: CDR1 KGHSH, CDR2 LQKENI. CDR3 coding DNA: TGTGCCAGCTCAAAGGGAGCGGGAGGCTTGGGCGAGCAGTACTTC. This gives the protein CASSKGAGGLGEQYF.

The chain carries TRBV10-3 and TRBJ2-5, with D possibly TRBD1 on 6 matching bases. The CDR3 length is 13 residues. Germline V CDR1 and CDR2: ENHRY, SYGVKD. The V and J ends lost 3 bases and 4 bases respectively, with 9 bases between them. This CDR3 is CAISDDRRETQYF. CDR3 bases: TGTGCCATCAGTGACGACAGGCGAGAGACCCAGTACTTC.